Below are 8 T cell receptor beta chains sequenced from a single sample in a study of T cells in Graves' hyperthyroidism and ophthalmopathy. Regions amplified from RNA transcripts were the TCR beta CDR3 regions. The HTBI primer set drove a first-round RT-PCR of the TCR CDR3. TCRdb processed the multiplex PCR reads anew with MiXCR; each CDR3 protein has one entry. Among roughly 180,000 distinct CDR3 sequences listed, just under 9.5% were seen once. The source material was blood. The receptors stem from a woman aged 18 to 35 with Graves' hyperthyroidism that later progressed to Graves' ophthalmopathy.

This clonotype was detected ten times or more. The chain has TRBV20-1 and TRBJ2-1; D ambiguous. Germline lookup yields CDR1 DFQATT and CDR2 SNEGSKA (reference sequence). The V end was cut by 3 bases, the J end by 9 bases, with 9 bases between. The length of the CDR3 is 11 residues. The CDR3 sequence is CSARRTSEQFF. CDR3 DNA: TGCAGTGCTAGGCGAACGAGTGAGCAGTTCTTC.

Ten or more counts support this clonotype. The chain recombines TRBV12-3 or TRBV12-4 with TRBJ1-5; no definite D call. V shed 5 bases and J shed 0 bases, with 11 bases lying between them. CDR3 length equals 15 residues. CDR3 in amino acids: CASSPQRDSNQPQHF. The CDR3 DNA reads as TGTGCCAGCAGTCCTCAGAGAGATAGCAATCAGCCCCAGCATTTT.

This clonotype was counted many times. The gene calls are TRBV30 and TRBJ1-1, with no clear D. The CDR3 covers 13 residues. CDR1 is GTSNPN and CDR2 is SVGIG in the germline V gene (reference sequence). Between the trimmed V and J ends, which lost 4 bases and 3 bases, there was a span of 12 bases. In DNA form, the CDR3 reads TGTGCCTGGAAAATTCCCCACTACACTGAAGCTTTCTTT. As protein: CAWKIPHYTEAFF.

Details on this clonotype: Compared with germline, one end of the junction differs, possibly owing to a read error. The chain combines TRBV11-1 with TRBJ2-2, with TRBD1 as a possible D gene (5 bases). There are 16 residues in the CDR3. Germline CDR1 SGHAT, CDR2 FQDESV (reference sequence). The CDR3 bases are TGTGCCTGCAGCTTGGAAGGAGTCCAGGGCACCGGGGAGCTGTTTTTT. It specifies CACSLEGVQGTGELFF.

This clonotype was recorded at least ten times. This chain joins TRBV7-3 and TRBJ1-6, with D hard to call. Between the trimmed V and J ends, which lost 4 bases and 0 bases, there was a span of 1 base. CDR3 length equals 13 residues. CDR1 is SGHTA, CDR2 FQGTGA, per germline. The CDR3 region is CASSSSYNSPLHF. The CDR3 bases are TGTGCCAGCAGCTCCTCCTATAATTCACCCCTCCACTTT.

This clonotype was counted at least ten times. The CDR3 DNA is TGCGCCAGCAGCTTGACGGGACAGGTCACTGAAGCTTTCTTT. Encoded protein: CASSLTGQVTEAFF. The chain carries TRBV5-1 and TRBJ1-1, with 8 positions matching TRBD1. After removal of 1 base from V and 4 bases from J, the junction contained 3 bases not matched to a gene. Per germline, CDR1 SGHRS and CDR2 YFSETQ. This CDR3 is built from 14 residues.

There are many counts of this clonotype. The chain is built from TRBV27 and TRBJ2-5, with D perhaps given as TRBD1 or TRBD2 (5 bases each). The CDR3 covers 14 residues. Germline V CDR1 and CDR2: MNHEY, SMNVEV (reference sequence). Trimming stripped 5 bases from V and 1 base from J, with 11 bases between. The CDR3 DNA reads TGTGCCAGCAGTGACGAGGGGAGCCAAGAGACCCAGTACTTC. Its translation: CASSDEGSQETQYF.

The chain links TRBV3-1 to TRBJ2-1; D is possibly TRBD1 or TRBD2 (5 bases each). The V end was cut by 0 bases, the J end by 6 bases, with 24 bases between. The germline V gene has CDR1 LGHDT and CDR2 YNNKEL (reference sequence). This CDR3 region has 19 residues. The CDR3 nucleotides read TGTGCCAGCAGCCAAGATCAGATTGCGGGCTCAGTAAGGGGCAATGAGCAGTTCTTC. Translation: CASSQDQIAGSVRGNEQFF.